This TCR beta chain was recovered during a study of blood T cell repertoires in COVID-19. For the study at large: Acute and convalescent COVID-19 samples came from the United States, Italy and Spain. PBMCs, B-cell-depleted T cells, or T cells provided the cDNA or gDNA that made up the material.

In the study's own analysis: Reference gene primer amplification gave estimated nucleated cell counts. Produced via immunoSEQ multiplex PCR; TCRdb's table is partial and in-frame only. Clonal size and the V and J genes are those of that table, whereas D and trimming came from the DNA. The sample carries 150,000 or so clones, roughly 87% recorded once. Looked up from germline, CDR1 is MGHRA and CDR2 is YSYEKL. This CDR3 is 16 amino acids long. The ends lost 5 bases at V and 4 bases at J; junction bases unmatched: 7. V gene TRBV4-1 combines with J gene TRBJ2-3, with 12 bases identical to TRBD1. This sequence was found in a woman aged 70-85 years with acute or convalescent COVID-19. The sample consisted of peripheral blood. CDR3 amino acids: CASSYSGTGGADTQYF. CDR3 nucleotides: TGCGCCAGCAGCTACTCCGGGACAGGGGGCGCAGATACGCAGTATTTT.